The sequence of this T cell receptor (beta chain) was determined in a study of shared clonotypes between healthy human individuals. Once extracted for a subset, genomic DNA was divided evenly among several immunoSEQ plates. Assay used: immunoSEQ multiplex PCR; TCRdb lists only in-frame clones, some missing. This table holds around 980,000 clones, approximately 80% found once. The length of the CDR3 is 15 residues. Trimming left V 2 bases short and J 5 bases short, with 15 bases between. CDR1 and CDR2 from the germline V gene are SNHLY and FYNNEI. The TCR originated in a man between 18 and 35 years old in good health. Some clones in this sample may be carry-over from other donors' samples. The sequenced sample consisted of memory CD4+ T cells from PBMCs. The sample's subset: CD45RA-negative fraction. The chain links TRBV2 to TRBJ1-1, with D unclear. The CDR3 protein is CASSEREGRSTEAFF. The CDR3 DNA sequence: TGTGCCAGCAGTGAAAGGGAGGGAAGGAGTACTGAAGCTTTCTTT.